The source of this TCR beta chain is a study of CD8 T cells in Susac syndrome. The CDR3 is 16 amino acids. CDR1 is SGHDN, CDR2 FVKESK, per germline. Trimming at V came to 5 bases and at J to 3 bases, leaving 7 bases not matched to a gene. RNA, at about 0.45 to 1 ug, was reverse transcribed with random hexamers. From the immunoSEQ multiplex PCR reads, TCRdb called clonotypes with MiXCR, one entry per CDR3 protein. The table includes some 100,000 distinct CDR3 sequences, about 96% detected once. This sequence originates from a human donor in good health. The chain links TRBV14 to TRBJ2-1; 10 bases are shared with TRBD2. The source material was CD4+ T cells from PBMCs. CDR3 amino acids: CASSRLSGGYYNEQFF. CDR3 sequence (DNA): TGTGCCAGCAGCAGACTTAGCGGGGGGTACTACAATGAGCAGTTCTTC.